The 9 T cell receptor beta chains presented below share a single source sample, sequenced in a study of CD8 T cells in Susac syndrome. Reverse transcription of about 0.5 to 1 ug RNA was carried out with random hexamers. TCRdb used MiXCR to reprocess the immunoSEQ multiplex PCR reads, holding one entry per CDR3 protein. The sample consists of about 440,000 distinct CDR3 sequences, around 83% of them appearing once. The sample consisted of CD8+ T cells from PBMCs. Every receptor here comes from a human donor with multiple sclerosis.

The V call is TRBV19, the J call TRBJ2-2; D possibly corresponds to TRBD1 (6 bases). Germline-derived CDR1 and CDR2 are LNHDA and SQIVND (reference sequence). The V and J ends lost 0 bases and 1 base respectively, with 9 bases between them. This CDR3 is built from 16 residues. The CDR3 DNA sequence: TGTGCCAGTAGTATAGATCGGGGACAGAACACCGGGGAGCTGTTTTTT. It translates to CASSIDRGQNTGELFF.

The chain combines TRBV6-2 or TRBV6-3 with TRBJ2-3, with 10 bases matching TRBD1. This CDR3 is 18 amino acids long. J gave up 2 bases and V 0 bases, and 8 bases lay outside the gene matches. The V gene's germline CDR1 is MNHEY and CDR2 SVGEGT. This chain's CDR3 is CASSYSDWDRGSTDTQYF. As DNA, the CDR3 is TGTGCCAGCAGTTACTCGGATTGGGACAGGGGTTCCACAGATACGCAGTATTTT.

As DNA, the CDR3 is TGCGCCAGCAGTTCCGGGACCGCGACAGAGACCCAGTACTTC. The encoded protein is CASSSGTATETQYF. The chain couples TRBV5-1 to TRBJ2-5; perhaps D is TRBD1 or TRBD2 (5 bases each). With 5 bases removed from V and 4 bases from J, the gap between germline ends came to 15 bases. The CDR3 has 14 amino acids. The germline gives CDR1 SGHRS, CDR2 YFSETQ.

This rearrangement joins TRBV30 to TRBJ1-3; D unclear. V lost 1 base and J lost 3, with 4 bases in between. The CDR3 sequence is 12 residues long. From germline, CDR1 is GTSNPN and CDR2 SVGIG (reference sequence). The CDR3 sequence: CAWSDDGNTIYF. In nucleotides, the CDR3 is TGTGCCTGGAGTGATGATGGAAACACCATATATTTT.

J is TRBJ1-5 and V is TRBV4-1; D possibly corresponds to TRBD1 (6 bases). The V end lost 1 base, the J end lost 4 bases, and 14 bases lay between the germline ends. Germline V gives CDR1 MGHRA, CDR2 YSYEKL. This CDR3 is 16 amino acids long. This chain's CDR3 is CASSQVEQGPNQPQHF. The CDR3 coding sequence is TGCGCCAGCAGCCAAGTGGAGCAGGGGCCTAATCAGCCCCAGCATTTT.

The gene calls are TRBV10-3 and TRBJ2-7, with D perhaps matching TRBD2 (5 bases). Germline V CDR1 and CDR2: ENHRY, SYGVKD. The CDR3 sequence is 15 residues long. V was pared by 4 bases and J by 3 bases, with 16 bases between. The CDR3 here is CAISGADDRGYEQYF. The CDR3 coding sequence is TGTGCCATCAGTGGGGCCGACGACCGGGGCTACGAGCAGTACTTC.

The J gene is TRBJ2-3, the V gene TRBV27; D gene unclear. This CDR3 comprises 17 residues. CDR1 and CDR2 from the germline V gene are MNHEY and SMNVEV (reference sequence). V was trimmed by 5 bases and J by 2 bases, leaving 20 bases between them. The CDR3 DNA follows: TGTGCCAGCAGTCCGATAGGTACGACATCGGTCACAGATACGCAGTATTTT. Encoded protein: CASSPIGTTSVTDTQYF.

This chain links TRBV7-6 with TRBJ2-5; 7 bases match TRBD1. CDR3 size: 15 residues. CDR1 and CDR2 (germline): SGHVS, FNYEAQ. Germline trimming cut 1 base from V and 2 bases from J; bases unmatched to any gene: 4. The CDR3 DNA sequence: TGTGCCAGCAGCTTAGAGGGACAGCCGCAAGAGACCCAGTACTTC. This translates into CASSLEGQPQETQYF.

V usage is TRBV12-3 or TRBV12-4 and J usage is TRBJ2-7; D not certain. Trimming cost V 3 bases and J 4 bases, with 13 bases left between them. The CDR3 has 14 amino acids. The CDR3 protein is CASSFLSGQYEQYF. The CDR3 nucleotides read TGTGCCAGCAGTTTTCTATCCGGGCAGTACGAGCAGTACTTC.